This T cell receptor (beta chain) was sequenced for a study of early T cells in non-severe SARS-CoV-2 infection. CDR1 and CDR2 (germline): MNHEY, SMNVEV (reference sequence). The CDR3 loop spans 15 amino acids. V dropped 8 bases and J dropped 0; count of bases not matched to a gene: 1. Unique molecular identifier tags were affixed to discrete cDNA molecules. TCRdb ran MiXCR on the 5' RACE reads and lists one entry per CDR3 protein. Seen here are about 110,000 distinct CDR3 sequences, about 12% observed once, and the top ten hold around 3.1%. This clonotype appeared many times. The rearrangement links TRBV27 to TRBJ2-1; 13 positions match TRBD2. Sequencing used whole blood. The receptor's source is an adult who was a healthcare worker with PCR-confirmed SARS-CoV-2 infection or an uninfected control (not recorded which). CDR3: CASRTSGSSYNEQFF. Here the CDR3 DNA reads TGTGCCAGCCGGACTAGCGGGAGCTCCTACAATGAGCAGTTCTTC.